This entry lists 23 T cell receptor beta chains sequenced from one sample in a study of cytomegalovirus exposure and HLA in healthy donors. PCR used 60 Vbeta primers and 13 Jbeta primers. TCRdb's copy holds only in-frame clones and misses some; the assay was immunoSEQ multiplex PCR. Among around 230,000 clones listed, roughly 82% were seen once. Sequencing was performed on PBMCs. Receptor source: a man aged 35-49 years in good health and CMV-seropositive.

The DNA for the CDR3 is TGTGCCAGCAGTAGTGGGAGAGGGAATGAGCAGTTCTTC. Encoded protein: CASSSGRGNEQFF. V usage is TRBV6-5 and J usage is TRBJ2-1, with D perhaps TRBD2 (5 bases). CDR3 length equals 13 residues. The V gene lost 5 bases and the J gene lost 7 bases, with 12 bases spanning the gap. From germline, CDR1 is MNHEY and CDR2 SVGAGI.

The V and J genes are TRBV6-6 and TRBJ1-1; D unresolved. Trimming cost V 4 bases and J 0 bases, with 12 bases left between them. Germline V gene data show CDR1 as MNHNY and CDR2 as SVGAGI (reference sequence). This CDR3 contains 15 residues. The CDR3 loop reads CASSSNRELNTEAFF. The CDR3, as DNA: TGTGCCAGCAGTTCCAACAGAGAACTGAACACTGAAGCTTTCTTT.

This clone has just one count. The V gene is TRBV5-1, the J gene TRBJ1-4, with unresolved D. V lost 0 bases, J lost 2 bases, and 5 bases lay in between. Germline lookup yields CDR1 SGHRS and CDR2 YFSETQ. This CDR3 has 14 amino acids. This CDR3 reads CASSLAPTNEKLFF. Written as DNA, the CDR3 is TGCGCCAGCAGCTTGGCCCCTACTAATGAAAAACTGTTTTTT.

In its sample, this clone was seen a few times. This chain uses TRBV19 with TRBJ1-2; D perhaps matches TRBD1 (5 bases). CDR1 LNHDA and CDR2 SQIVND come from the germline V gene (reference sequence). The ends were cut back, 1 base at V and 7 bases at J, with 10 bases in the middle. There are 13 residues in the CDR3. The CDR3 coding sequence is TGTGCCAGTAGTATAGGGGGCGCGAGTGGCTACACCTTC. Its translation is CASSIGGASGYTF.

V is TRBV25-1 and J is TRBJ2-2; 8 bases match TRBD1. V lost 3 bases, J lost 5 bases, and 8 bases stayed unmatched. The CDR3 is 16 residues long. Germline values: CDR1 MGHDK, CDR2 SYGVNS. CDR3 DNA sequence: TGTGCCAGCAGTGATCCGAGACAGGGGCGAACCGGGGAGCTGTTTTTT. It specifies CASSDPRQGRTGELFF.

CDR3 in amino acids: CSVETGDHSSYEQYF. CDR3 DNA: TGCAGCGTTGAGACGGGGGACCATAGCTCCTACGAGCAGTACTTC. V gene TRBV29-1 combines with J gene TRBJ2-7; D is perhaps TRBD2 (6 bases). Germline loops: CDR1 SQVTM, CDR2 ANQGSEA. This CDR3 is built from 15 residues. V gave up 3 bases and J gave up 0 bases, with 15 bases separating them.

The V gene is TRBV13, the J gene TRBJ2-1; 9 bases line up with TRBD1. The CDR3 contains 17 residues. J gave up 5 bases and V 9 bases, and 17 bases lay outside the gene matches. Germline V CDR1 and CDR2: PRHDT, FYEKMQ (reference sequence). This CDR3 reads CASRLTGGWNTNNEQFF. CDR3 nucleotides: TGTGCCAGTCGCCTCACAGGGGGCTGGAACACAAACAATGAGCAGTTCTTC.

The chain carries TRBV19 and TRBJ2-6, with D possibly TRBD2 on 5 matching bases. Trimming took 0 bases from V and 2 from J, leaving 14 bases between them. This CDR3 spans 18 amino acids. CDR1 and CDR2 (germline): LNHDA, SQIVND (reference sequence). CDR3 sequence: CASSIDVWSGTGANVLTF. In nucleotides, the CDR3 is TGTGCCAGTAGTATAGATGTGTGGTCGGGGACTGGGGCCAACGTCCTGACTTTC.

V usage is TRBV18 and J usage is TRBJ1-4, with 11 nucleotides matching TRBD1. V trimming: 4 bases; J trimming: 12 bases; junction bases outside the gene matches: 1. Germline assignment: CDR1 KGHSH and CDR2 LQKENI. The CDR3 contains 12 residues. This CDR3 reads CASSRDRGELFF. CDR3 nucleotides: TGTGCCAGCTCACGGGACAGGGGGGAACTGTTTTTT.

The rearrangement links TRBV6-5 to TRBJ2-7, with D unclear. V was cut by 6 bases and J by 1 base, with 10 bases left in between. Germline values: CDR1 MNHEY, CDR2 SVGAGI. This CDR3 is 13 amino acids long. The CDR3 loop reads CASSSPGSYEQYF. In nucleotides, the CDR3 is TGTGCCAGCAGCTCGCCCGGGTCCTACGAGCAGTACTTC.

The chain combines TRBV30 with TRBJ2-7, with no clear D. V was shortened by 0 bases and J by 1 base, with 10 bases between the two germline ends. The CDR3 extends over 14 amino acids. CDR1 is GTSNPN and CDR2 is SVGIG in the germline V gene (reference sequence). The CDR3 region is CAWSVRGGSYEQYV. CDR3 nucleotides: TGTGCCTGGAGTGTACGAGGTGGGTCCTACGAGCAGTACGTC.

The V and J genes are TRBV27 and TRBJ2-1, with 7 bases aligning to TRBD2. J lost 7 bases, V lost 5 bases, and 17 bases had no gene match. Germline loops: CDR1 MNHEY, CDR2 SMNVEV (reference sequence). This CDR3 is 17 amino acids long. CDR3 residues: CASSPSTGAGVRNEQFF. The DNA for the CDR3 is TGTGCCAGCAGTCCCTCAACCGGGGCGGGAGTACGTAATGAGCAGTTCTTC.

This clone has just a few counts. This specimen includes other DNA sequences encoding the same CDR3. The chain couples TRBV4-1 to TRBJ1-2; possible D gene TRBD1, 6 bases. Germline CDR1 and CDR2: MGHRA and YSYEKL. CDR3 length equals 12 residues. The V end lost 4 bases, the J end lost 8 bases, and 11 bases lay between the germline ends. CDR3 sequence reads: CASSLDSLGYTF. DNA of the CDR3: TGCGCCAGCAGCCTGGACAGCCTCGGCTACACCTTC.

This rearrangement joins TRBV19 to TRBJ1-1; D perhaps matches TRBD1 (5 bases). The length of the CDR3 is 13 residues. The V and J ends lost 7 bases and 4 bases respectively, with 13 bases between them. Germline V gene lookup returns CDR1 LNHDA and CDR2 SQIVND (reference sequence). The CDR3 sequence: CASTPRGGTEAFF. The CDR3 nucleotides are TGTGCCAGTACCCCCCGGGGGGGCACTGAAGCTTTCTTT.

The sample holds many counts of this clone. This chain connects TRBV11-1 to TRBJ2-6; the D is unclear. V lost 6 bases to trimming and J lost 0 bases, with 12 bases between them. This CDR3 is 16 amino acids long. Per the germline V gene, CDR1 is SGHAT and CDR2 is FQDESV (reference sequence). The CDR3 DNA reads as TGTGCCAGCAGACCCCAACAGAGCTCTGGGGCCAACGTCCTGACTTTC. As protein: CASRPQQSSGANVLTF.

Points on this clone: Other DNA sequences in this specimen translate into the identical CDR3. The chain recombines TRBV10-2 with TRBJ2-7, with 7 bases that match TRBD2. CDR3 length: 13 amino acids. Germline CDR1 reads WSHSY; CDR2 reads SAAADI. V shed 0 bases, J shed 4 bases, and the junction held 0 bases outside the gene matches. CDR3 loop: CASSESSGYEQYV. The CDR3 DNA reads as TGCGCCAGCAGTGAGTCTAGCGGGTACGAGCAGTACGTC.

The rearrangement uses TRBV5-6 and TRBJ1-1, with D perhaps matching TRBD1 (6 bases). The CDR3 runs 13 residues. The germline V gene encodes CDR1 SGHDT and CDR2 YYEEEE. V was shortened by 5 bases and J by 5 bases, with 13 bases between the two germline ends. CDR3 in amino acids: CASSQSGETEAFF. The CDR3 nucleotides are TGTGCCAGCAGTCAATCAGGGGAGACTGAAGCTTTCTTT.

V usage is TRBV7-9 and J usage is TRBJ1-2; 8 bases line up with TRBD1. The CDR3 is 14 amino acids. V trimming: 5 bases; J trimming: 6 bases; junction bases outside the gene matches: 8. Germline V lookup: CDR1 SEHNR, CDR2 FQNEAQ (reference sequence). The CDR3 DNA sequence: TGTGCCAGCAGCAAACCTCAGGGGGCAGATGGCTACACCTTC. It is translated as CASSKPQGADGYTF. Supplemented by reference TRBV7-9 and TRBJ1-2, the full variable domain reads DTGVSQNPRHKITKRGQNVTFRCDPISEHNRLYWYRQTLGQGPEFLTYFQNEAQLEKSRLLSDRFSAERPKGSFSTLEIQRTEQGDSAMYLCASSKPQGADGYTFGSGTRLTVV.

The V and J genes are TRBV5-5 and TRBJ2-7; possibly TRBD2 for D (5 bases). The CDR3 consists of 14 residues. From germline, CDR1 is SGHKS and CDR2 YYEKEE (reference sequence). The ends were cut back, 0 bases at V and 3 bases at J, with 10 bases in the middle. This chain's CDR3 is CASSLGGLIYEQYV. Written as DNA, the CDR3 is TGTGCCAGCAGCTTGGGAGGACTCATCTACGAGCAGTACGTC.

V gene TRBV19 combines with J gene TRBJ2-1; D might be TRBD1 (5 bases). Per germline, CDR1 LNHDA and CDR2 SQIVND (reference sequence). The CDR3 runs 13 residues. Between the trimmed V and J ends, which lost 7 bases and 8 bases, there was a span of 15 bases. Here the CDR3 DNA reads TGTGCCAGTATCCCCCCTACAGGTGATGAGCAGTTCTTC. Its translation: CASIPPTGDEQFF.

In this sample, this clone turned up once. The rearrangement uses TRBV5-6 and TRBJ1-2, with D tentatively TRBD1 (6 bases). The CDR3 loop spans 14 amino acids. The germline V gene encodes CDR1 SGHDT and CDR2 YYEEEE. Trimming took off 2 bases at V and 4 bases at J, with 12 bases between the two ends. The CDR3: CASSLPGTSYGYTF. The CDR3 coding sequence is TGTGCCAGCAGCTTACCCGGGACAAGCTATGGCTACACCTTC.

The chain has TRBV27 and TRBJ2-1, with TRBD1 matching 9 bases. The germline V gene has CDR1 MNHEY and CDR2 SMNVEV (reference sequence). CDR3 size: 13 residues. Trimming took 5 bases from V and 6 from J; bases not matched to a gene: 2. The CDR3, as DNA: TGTGCCAGCAGTCGGGACAGGGCCAATGAGCAGTTCTTC. It encodes CASSRDRANEQFF.

The gene calls are TRBV19 and TRBJ2-2, with 11 positions matching TRBD2. The germline gives CDR1 LNHDA, CDR2 SQIVND (reference sequence). This CDR3 has 17 amino acids. After removal of 3 bases from V and 5 bases from J, the junction contained 8 bases not matched to a gene. CDR3 nucleotides: TGTGCCAGTAGTATTCCAAGACTAGCGGGACATACCGGGGAGCTGTTTTTT. As protein: CASSIPRLAGHTGELFF.